This TCR beta chain is from a study of blood T cells in healthy people across ages. Combining a sample-barcoded 5' primer with a J-beta primer mix, a second PCR ran for roughly 7 to 12 cycles. TCRdb processed the 5' RACE reads anew with MiXCR; each CDR3 protein has one entry. This sample carries roughly 1.6 million distinct CDR3 sequences, roughly 30% of them seen once, and the ten largest clones take roughly 12%. The sequenced sample was blood. The TCR comes from a woman under 40 in good health.

The CDR3: CASSFSGTAAYEQYF. Here the CDR3 DNA reads TGTGCCAGCAGTTTCAGTGGGACAGCTGCTTACGAGCAGTACTTC. The V call is TRBV12-3 or TRBV12-4, the J call TRBJ2-7; 7 bases fit TRBD1. Trimming removed 3 bases from V and 4 bases from J; junction bases left unmatched: 9. This CDR3 has 15 amino acids.